A selection of T cell receptor beta chains follows, all from one sample in a study of OX40 agonist ivuxolimab in advanced cancers. Produced via immunoSEQ multiplex PCR; TCRdb's table is partial and in-frame only. In the table there are tens of thousands of clones, roughly four fifths of which are singletons. The source was CD4+ or CD8+ T cells sorted from blood, collected in a trial of the OX40 agonist ivuxolimab. The receptors derive from an adult with an advanced solid tumor such as melanoma, head and neck, liver or kidney cancer. The conserved cysteine and the conserved F or W are not part of the CDR3 here. Each record gives: J gene, V gene, CDR3 protein.

>TRBJ1-1|TRBV2
ASNRQGLNTEAF
>TRBJ2-7|TRBV4-2
ASSQGQGAEQY
>TRBJ1-2|TRBV30
AWRGHGYT
>TRBJ2-2|TRBV30
AWSRDTGELF
>TRBJ2-7|TRBV6-1
ASSEYRLSYEQY
>TRBJ2-2|TRBV11-2
ASSPWKGLGNTGELF
>TRBJ2-7|TRBV30
AWGDSSYEQY
>TRBJ1-5|TRBV11-2
ASSLENSAPQH
>TRBJ2-1|TRBV11-2
ASSLTGPSEQF
>TRBJ1-6|TRBV7-8
AIRGASYNSPLH
>TRBJ2-5|TRBV19
ASSIAWATFETQY
>TRBJ2-2|TRBV19
ASSTTGPGELF
>TRBJ1-5|TRBV28
AIDSSNQPQH
>TRBJ2-7|TRBV6-5
ASRRTGAYEQY
>TRBJ2-7|TRBV5-5
ASSWDGYYEQY
>TRBJ2-1|TRBV10-3
AISEPQGSYNEQF
>TRBJ1-1|TRBV5-1
ASSFGGASAEAF
>TRBJ1-3|TRBV5-4
ASSLQGGNTIY
>TRBJ2-4|TRBV11-2
ASSSWDNKNIQY
>TRBJ1-3|TRBV9
ASSVDNLSGNTIY
>TRBJ2-1|TRBV21-1
ASPKEGGFSSYNEQL
>TRBJ2-1|TRBV2
ASSAEREGVNEQF
>TRBJ2-7|TRBV6-5
ASSASYEQY
>TRBJ2-2|TRBV6-7
ASSGDRGKHRGAV
>TRBJ1-1|TRBV10-3
AISDQMNTEAF
>TRBJ2-7|TRBV28
ASSSTPGTGLPYEQY
>TRBJ2-5|TRBV5-4
ASSFNPTGAETQY
>TRBJ1-2|TRBV28
ASSLGAGSYGYT
>TRBJ1-1|TRBV27
ASSHGAGTEAF
>.|TRBV4-3
ASSQDSIRPHEHEQY
>TRBJ2-1|TRBV30
AWSRRGGHSYNEQF
>TRBJ2-3|TRBV6-1
ASRRLAGGQSLY
>TRBJ2-7|TRBV15
ATSRDSQQGQHEQY
>TRBJ2-1|TRBV10-2
ASSPPGLAANNEQF
>TRBJ1-2|TRBV27
ASSFQGGKYGYT
>TRBJ1-2|TRBV28
ASSPGHLYGYT
>TRBJ2-3|TRBV21-1
ASSCSVLRDRGLDTQY
>TRBJ2-7|TRBV7-2
ASSIRISDEQY
>TRBJ1-3|TRBV28
ASSLGGENIGNTIY
>TRBJ1-1|TRBV7-9
ASSSGQNTEAF
>TRBJ2-1|TRBV10-3
AVARAEEQF
>TRBJ1-2|TRBV28
ASSRRGAGAPYGYT